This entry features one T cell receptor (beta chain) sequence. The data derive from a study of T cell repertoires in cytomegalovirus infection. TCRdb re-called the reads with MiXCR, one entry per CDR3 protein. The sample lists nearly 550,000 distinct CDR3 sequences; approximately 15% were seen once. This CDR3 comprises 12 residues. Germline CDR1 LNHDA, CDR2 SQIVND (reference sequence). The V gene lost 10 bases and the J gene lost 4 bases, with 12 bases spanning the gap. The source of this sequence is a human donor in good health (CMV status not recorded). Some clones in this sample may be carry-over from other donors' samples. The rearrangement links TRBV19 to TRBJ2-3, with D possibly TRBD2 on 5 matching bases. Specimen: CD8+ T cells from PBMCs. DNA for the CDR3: TGTGCCACCCGGGGTCCGCCAGATACGCAGTATTTT. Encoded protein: CATRGPPDTQYF.